The 25 T cell receptor beta chains below come from one sample, sequenced in a study of T cell responses to AZD1222 COVID-19 vaccine. Some clones are missing from TCRdb's copy, which holds only in-frame ones; the method was immunoSEQ multiplex PCR. The data hold over 50,000 clones, with over 80% observed a single time. The sequencing used peripheral blood, collected on day 0 of AZD1222 vaccination. The receptors stem from an adult in good health.

This clone showed up just once. The chain joins TRBV10-1 to TRBJ2-1; tentative D call: TRBD1 (6 bases). This CDR3 has 18 amino acids. Germline V gene lookup returns CDR1 WNHNN and CDR2 SYGVQD (reference sequence). Trimming stripped 3 bases from V and 4 bases from J, with 22 bases between. The CDR3 here is CASSDAPRTRGQYNEQFF. CDR3 nucleotides: TGCGCCAGCAGTGACGCCCCTCGGACCCGGGGACAATACAATGAGCAGTTCTTC.

The V call is TRBV12-3 or TRBV12-4, the J call TRBJ2-3; D gene uncertain. Between the trimmed V and J ends, which lost 2 bases and 2 bases, there was a span of 5 bases. The CDR3 is 13 residues long. The CDR3 region has the DNA TGTGCCAGCAGTTTATCCCCCACAGATACGCAGTATTTT. Its translation is CASSLSPTDTQYF.

The chain recombines TRBV12-5 with TRBJ2-7; maybe TRBD2 (5 bases). The CDR3 sequence is 17 residues long. Germline V lookup: CDR1 LGHNT, CDR2 FRNRAP. V was pared by 0 bases and J by 3 bases, with 18 bases between. This chain's CDR3 is CASGLVFSSPTNYEQYF. The CDR3 DNA sequence: TGTGCTAGTGGTTTGGTATTTTCGAGCCCGACTAACTACGAGCAGTACTTC.

This clone was observed once. This chain uses TRBV20-1 with TRBJ1-2; TRBD1 aligns across 7 bases. CDR1 is DFQATT and CDR2 is SNEGSKA in the germline V gene (reference sequence). The CDR3 totals 14 residues. With 3 bases clipped from V and 3 bases from J, the junction kept 7 bases outside the gene matches. CDR3 region: CSASHDTGDYGYTF. For the CDR3, the DNA is TGCAGTGCTAGTCATGATACAGGGGACTATGGCTACACCTTC.

V gene TRBV24-1 combines with J gene TRBJ2-1, with 10 positions matching TRBD1. The CDR3 totals 17 residues. The V and J ends lost 5 bases and 3 bases, in that order; junction bases with no gene match: 9. The germline gives CDR1 KGHDR, CDR2 SFDVKD. CDR3 residues: CATSGDRGQGFYNEQFF. CDR3 in DNA: TGTGCCACCAGTGGTGACAGGGGGCAAGGGTTCTACAATGAGCAGTTCTTC.

The chain combines TRBV6-6 with TRBJ1-2, with 7 bases matching TRBD1. The CDR3 runs to 14 residues. Germline values: CDR1 MNHNY, CDR2 SVGAGI (reference sequence). V lost 7 bases and J lost 8; bases outside the gene matches: 13. Here the CDR3 reads CASTDRVKAAGYTF. The CDR3 DNA reads TGTGCCAGCACCGACAGGGTTAAAGCGGCCGGCTACACCTTC.

This rearrangement joins TRBV7-9 to TRBJ1-1; D uncertain. Germline V CDR1 and CDR2: SEHNR, FQNEAQ (reference sequence). Trimming shortened V by 3 bases and J by 10 bases, and 15 bases separated the two germline ends. There are 13 residues in the CDR3. DNA of the CDR3: TGTGCCAGCAGCTTGGACGGACTAAATGGAGCTTTCTTT. It translates to CASSLDGLNGAFF.

The chain is built from TRBV7-2 and TRBJ1-1; the D is unclear. Between the trimmed V and J ends, which lost 1 base and 0 bases, there was a span of 3 bases. The length of the CDR3 is 13 residues. Germline-derived CDR1 and CDR2 are SGHTA and FQGNSA. The CDR3 spells CASSLDMNTEAFF. DNA of the CDR3: TGTGCCAGCAGCTTAGACATGAACACTGAAGCTTTCTTT.

This chain uses TRBV6-2 or TRBV6-3 with TRBJ2-7, with 9 bases fitting TRBD1. V gave up 5 bases and J gave up 3 bases; unmatched junction bases: 2. This CDR3 has 13 amino acids. CDR1 MNHEY and CDR2 SVGEGT come from the germline V gene. CDR3 sequence: CASSEDRGYEQYF. The CDR3 bases are TGTGCCAGCAGTGAGGACAGGGGCTACGAGCAGTACTTC.

The CDR3 DNA reads as TGTGCCAGTAGTATGGGGAGCTCCTATGGCTACACCTTC. Translation: CASSMGSSYGYTF. This sequence joins TRBV19 and TRBJ1-2; unclear D gene. The V gene lost 3 bases and the J gene lost 4 bases, with 9 bases spanning the gap. There are 13 residues in the CDR3. Looked up from germline, CDR1 is LNHDA and CDR2 is SQIVND (reference sequence).

The rearrangement uses TRBV9 and TRBJ2-7, with TRBD1 identical over 8 bases. The CDR3 runs to 14 residues. Germline loops: CDR1 SGDLS, CDR2 YYNGEE. Trimming removed 0 bases from V and 2 bases from J; junction bases left unmatched: 1. This CDR3 is CASSVGTGPYEQYF. The CDR3 nucleotides read TGTGCCAGCAGCGTAGGGACAGGGCCCTACGAGCAGTACTTC.

This clone was detected once. Other nucleotide sequences in the sample specify the same CDR3. This sequence joins TRBV5-1 and TRBJ1-4; no reliable D call. This CDR3 spans 14 amino acids. CDR1 is SGHRS and CDR2 is YFSETQ in the germline V gene. V was cut by 0 bases and J by 3 bases, with 6 bases left in between. For the CDR3, the DNA is TGCGCCAGCAGCTTGGAAAGACCTAATGAAAAACTGTTTTTT. It codes for CASSLERPNEKLFF.

This sequence joins TRBV20-1 and TRBJ2-1; 7 bases line up with TRBD2. Germline V CDR1 and CDR2: DFQATT, SNEGSKA (reference sequence). CDR3 length: 14 residues. Trimming at V came to 3 bases and at J to 5 bases, leaving 7 bases not matched to a gene. The CDR3 DNA is TGCAGTGCTAGTACGGCGGGAGTCCACAATGAGCAGTTCTTC. This translates into CSASTAGVHNEQFF.

The chain has TRBV5-6 and TRBJ1-2; 8 positions match TRBD1. The CDR3 length is 13 residues. Germline V CDR1 and CDR2: SGHDT, YYEEEE. Losses at the gene ends were 4 bases for V and 8 bases for J; bases not matched to a gene: 7. The CDR3 nucleotides are TGTGCCAGCAGCACAGGACAGGGTTACGGCTACACCTTC. Translated, it gives CASSTGQGYGYTF. The whole variable domain, remainder taken from reference TRBV5-6 and TRBJ1-2, is DAGVTQSPTHLIKTRGQQVTLRCSPKSGHDTVSWYQQALGQGPQFIFQYYEEEERQRGNFPDRFSGHQFPNYSSELNVNALLLGDSALYLCASSTGQGYGYTFGSGTRLTVV.

The chain combines TRBV18 with TRBJ1-2; 7 bases match TRBD1. V lost 3 bases to trimming and J lost 4 bases; unmatched junction nucleotides: 5. Germline V gives CDR1 KGHSH, CDR2 LQKENI. This CDR3 has 14 amino acids. The CDR3 DNA is TGTGCCAGCTCACCCTCCGGACAGGTCTATGGCTACACCTTC. Translation: CASSPSGQVYGYTF.

The gene calls are TRBV11-1 and TRBJ2-7; D ambiguous. CDR1 and CDR2 (germline): SGHAT, FQDESV (reference sequence). CDR3 size: 13 residues. Trimming removed 2 bases at V and 3 bases at J, with 8 bases between. The CDR3 DNA reads TGTGCCAGCAGCTTAAACCCCGACTACGAGCAGTACTTC. Its translation is CASSLNPDYEQYF.

The chain combines TRBV7-2 with TRBJ2-5, with 9 bases identical to TRBD2. The CDR3 sequence is 15 residues long. The trim removed 3 bases at V and 5 bases at J, leaving 7 bases unmatched. Looked up from germline, CDR1 is SGHTA and CDR2 is FQGNSA. CDR3 region: CASSLGSGSDETQYF. CDR3 nucleotides: TGTGCCAGCAGCTTGGGTAGCGGGAGTGATGAGACCCAGTACTTC.

The chain joins TRBV5-4 to TRBJ2-7; D remains ambiguous. The V gene lost 2 bases and the J gene lost 6 bases, with 15 bases spanning the gap. The germline gives CDR1 SGHNT, CDR2 YYREEE (reference sequence). This CDR3 has 14 amino acids. The CDR3 sequence: CASSLQDKVAEQYF. The CDR3 DNA sequence: TGTGCCAGCAGCTTACAAGATAAGGTGGCCGAGCAGTACTTC.

The chain uses TRBV19 and TRBJ1-4, with D perhaps matching TRBD1 (5 bases). The ends were cut back, 7 bases at V and 8 bases at J, with 14 bases in the middle. Germline CDR1 LNHDA, CDR2 SQIVND (reference sequence). This CDR3 has 13 residues. CDR3 sequence (DNA): TGTGCCAGTACGGGCAGGGAAGGAGAAAAACTGTTTTTT. Translating it yields CASTGREGEKLFF. The full variable domain, its missing parts supplied by reference TRBV19 and TRBJ1-4, is DGGITQSPKYLFRKEGQNVTLSCEQNLNHDAMYWYRQDPGQGLRLIYYSQIVNDFQKGDIAEGYSVSREKKESFPLTVTSAQKNPTAFYLCASTGREGEKLFFGSGTQLSVL.

For the CDR3, the DNA is TGTGCCAGCAGCCCCCTGGGACTAGCGGGAGACAATGAGCAGTTCTTC. Translation gives CASSPLGLAGDNEQFF. The chain combines TRBV3-1 (or the pseudogene TRBV3-2) with TRBJ2-1, with 14 bases fitting TRBD2. CDR1 is LGHDT and CDR2 is YNNKEL in the germline V gene (reference sequence). The V and J ends lost 4 bases and 5 bases, in that order; junction bases with no gene match: 4. The CDR3 is 16 residues long.

The chain uses TRBV6-5 and TRBJ1-1; D gene unclear. CDR1 and CDR2 (germline): MNHEY, SVGAGI. The CDR3 is 13 amino acids. Trimming stripped 6 bases from V and 2 bases from J, with 10 bases between. Here the CDR3 reads CASRWTRNTEAFF. The CDR3, as DNA: TGTGCCAGCAGGTGGACGCGTAACACTGAAGCTTTCTTT.

This rearrangement joins TRBV3-1 (or the pseudogene TRBV3-2) to TRBJ1-4, with TRBD1 matching over 7 bases. The CDR3 runs 13 residues. V dropped 2 bases and J dropped 8; count of bases not matched to a gene: 2. The germline CDR1 and CDR2 sequences are LGHDT and YNNKEL (reference sequence). The CDR3 bases are TGTGCCAGCAGCCAAATACAGGGGGAAAAACTGTTTTTT. Its translation is CASSQIQGEKLFF.

The chain carries TRBV5-4 and TRBJ2-6, with 10 bases identical to TRBD2. The V segment lost 4 bases and the J segment 3 bases; nucleotides outside the gene matches: 7. The CDR3 has 17 amino acids. Germline V gene data show CDR1 as SGHNT and CDR2 as YYREEE (reference sequence). The CDR3 protein is CASSTLAGVYGANVLTF. The CDR3 DNA is TGTGCCAGCAGCACTCTAGCGGGAGTATATGGGGCCAACGTCCTGACTTTC.

The chain uses TRBV25-1 and TRBJ2-2; D is possibly TRBD1 (6 bases). Germline loops: CDR1 MGHDK, CDR2 SYGVNS. This CDR3 spans 13 amino acids. Trimming cost V 4 bases and J 7 bases, with 10 bases left between them. CDR3 nucleotide sequence: TGTGCCAGCAGTGCCCAGGGGATCGGGGAGCTGTTTTTT. Protein: CASSAQGIGELFF.

The rearrangement uses TRBV12-3 or TRBV12-4 and TRBJ1-1, with a tentative D call TRBD1 (5 bases). The CDR3 has 13 residues. V was clipped by 6 bases and J by 1 base, with 9 bases between them. CDR3 nucleotides: TGTGCCAGCAGAGAAGGGGAGAACACTGAAGCTTTCTTT. Amino acids: CASREGENTEAFF.